The 27 T cell receptor beta chains below all came from one sample that was sequenced in a study of monozygotic twins with inflammatory bowel disease. TCRdb reanalyzed the 5' RACE reads and collapses them to one entry per CDR3 protein, without DNA. The sample has fewer than 450,000 distinct CDR3 sequences. Material: blood. The receptor source for this set is a human donor with ulcerative colitis or Crohn's disease, or a healthy co-twin of an affected twin (not recorded which).

This chain joins TRBV11-1 and TRBJ1-1; TCRdb's D call of TRBD1 is untestable without DNA. The germline V gene encodes CDR1 SGHAT and CDR2 FQDESV (reference sequence). The CDR3 has 17 residues. This CDR3 reads CASSPQGQGAMNTEAFF. The variable domain in full, with the rest retrieved from reference TRBV11-1 and TRBJ1-1, is EAEVAQSPRYKITEKSQAVAFWCDPISGHATLYWYRQILGQGPELLVQFQDESVVDDSQLPKDRFSAERLKGVDSTLKIQPAELGDSAMYLCASSPQGQGAMNTEAFFGQGTRLTVV.

The chain has TRBV13 and TRBJ2-1. Germline lookup yields CDR1 PRHDT and CDR2 FYEKMQ (reference sequence). The CDR3 has 14 amino acids. This chain's CDR3 is CASSLGAVYNEQFF. The full variable domain, in which reference TRBV13 and TRBJ2-1 provide the parts outside the CDR3, is AAGVIQSPRHLIKEKRETATLKCYPIPRHDTVYWYQQGPGQDPQFLISFYEKMQSDKGSIPDRFSAQQFSDYHSELNMSSLELGDSALYFCASSLGAVYNEQFFGPGTRLTVL.

This rearrangement joins TRBV12-3 or TRBV12-4 to TRBJ1-5. The CDR3 sequence is 17 residues long. This CDR3 is CASSLAGGRYSNQPQHF.

This sequence joins TRBV2 and TRBJ2-2; TCRdb picks TRBD2, but there is no DNA to check that call. The CDR3 length is 15 residues. CDR1 SNHLY and CDR2 FYNNEI come from the germline V gene. The CDR3 spells CASSVLAGGAGELFF.

The genes are TRBV14 and TRBJ1-1; the D gene TCRdb calls, TRBD1, cannot be checked with no DNA. CDR3 size: 16 residues. The germline V gene has CDR1 SGHDN and CDR2 FVKESK. CDR3 amino acids: CASSQGGGNLYTEAFF.

The chain joins TRBV7-9 to TRBJ1-6; TCRdb's D call, TRBD1, is unchecked because there is no DNA. The germline CDR1 and CDR2 sequences are SEHNR and FQNEAQ (reference sequence). CDR3 length: 16 amino acids. CDR3 in amino acids: CASSLGQGAYRAPLHF.

The chain links TRBV7-2 to TRBJ2-7; TCRdb reports TRBD2, a call that lacks DNA to check it against. CDR3 length: 17 amino acids. Germline CDR1 and CDR2: SGHTA and FQGNSA. The CDR3 sequence is CASSSPSGGVIPYEQYF.

This chain uses TRBV7-2 with TRBJ1-5. This CDR3 spans 16 amino acids. Germline assignment: CDR1 SGHTA and CDR2 FQGNSA. CDR3 in amino acids: CASSLGGPYSNQPQHF.

The chain uses TRBV4-1 and TRBJ2-1. This CDR3 contains 16 residues. Germline values: CDR1 MGHRA, CDR2 YSYEKL. The chain's CDR3 is CASSQDPPNFYNEQFF.

The chain has TRBV7-9 and TRBJ2-5. The CDR3 has 14 amino acids. Per germline, CDR1 SEHNR and CDR2 FQNEAQ (reference sequence). CDR3 sequence reads: CASSRATPQETQYF.

The gene calls are TRBV9 and TRBJ2-7; TCRdb lists TRBD2, though no DNA is available to test this call. This CDR3 has 14 residues. Germline V gives CDR1 SGDLS, CDR2 YYNGEE. CDR3 residues: CASTPGLADYEQYF.

The CDR3 is CASSRSPYNEQFF. The J gene is TRBJ2-1, the V gene TRBV4-2. The CDR3 runs to 13 residues. CDR1 is LGHNA and CDR2 is YNFKEQ in the germline V gene.

The chain is built from TRBV12-3 or TRBV12-4 and TRBJ2-7. This CDR3 region has 13 residues. The CDR3 loop is CASSLGSTTGQYF.

V is TRBV6-1 and J is TRBJ2-7; without DNA, the TCRdb call of TRBD1 cannot be checked. This CDR3 spans 16 amino acids. Germline V gene sequence: CDR1 MNHNS, CDR2 SASEGT. CDR3 sequence: CASSDGTGTYSYEQYF.

The chain has TRBV3-1 and TRBJ1-2; no DNA is available, so the TRBD1 call from TCRdb remains unchecked. CDR3 length equals 15 residues. The germline V gene encodes CDR1 LGHDT and CDR2 YNNKEL (reference sequence). The CDR3 reads CASSQIDRDFSGYTF.

The genes are TRBV27 and TRBJ2-7; TCRdb calls TRBD1, which cannot be checked without DNA. This CDR3 region has 14 residues. The germline V gene has CDR1 MNHEY and CDR2 SMNVEV (reference sequence). The CDR3 region is CASWPLQGVYEQYF.

This rearrangement joins TRBV5-1 to TRBJ2-2; checking the TCRdb D call of TRBD2 is not possible without DNA. The CDR3 runs to 15 residues. Germline CDR1 and CDR2: SGHRS and YFSETQ. CDR3 sequence reads: CASSVGLPNTGELFF. Together with reference TRBV5-1 and TRBJ2-2, the CDR3 gives the full variable domain: KAGVTQTPRYLIKTRGQQVTLSCSPISGHRSVSWYQQTPGQGLQFLFEYFSETQRNKGNFPGRFSGRQFSNSRSEMNVSTLELGDSALYLCASSVGLPNTGELFFGEGSRLTVL.

This chain connects TRBV5-1 to TRBJ2-5; TCRdb lists TRBD1, though no DNA is available to test this call. Looked up from germline, CDR1 is SGHRS and CDR2 is YFSETQ. The CDR3 consists of 14 residues. CDR3: CASSSTGARETQYF. Filled out from reference TRBV5-1 and TRBJ2-5, the complete variable domain reads KAGVTQTPRYLIKTRGQQVTLSCSPISGHRSVSWYQQTPGQGLQFLFEYFSETQRNKGNFPGRFSGRQFSNSRSEMNVSTLELGDSALYLCASSSTGARETQYFGPGTRLLVL.

The chain couples TRBV27 to TRBJ2-4; absent DNA, TCRdb's TRBD1 call cannot be checked. The CDR3 loop spans 15 amino acids. Germline V gene data show CDR1 as MNHEY and CDR2 as SMNVEV (reference sequence). CDR3 amino acids: CASSLKAAGADIQYF.

V gene TRBV13 combines with J gene TRBJ1-5. Germline CDR1 is PRHDT and CDR2 is FYEKMQ (reference sequence). This CDR3 is 14 amino acids long. CDR3 region: CASSSSLGNQPQHF.

This rearrangement joins TRBV10-1 to TRBJ2-1; TCRdb picks TRBD1, but there is no DNA to check that call. This CDR3 contains 17 residues. Germline CDR1 WNHNN, CDR2 SYGVQD (reference sequence). The CDR3 spells CASSEGRGETPPTRQFF.

The rearrangement uses TRBV6-1 and TRBJ1-3; TCRdb returns TRBD1, unconfirmable since there is no DNA. CDR3 length: 17 residues. Germline V gives CDR1 MNHNS, CDR2 SASEGT. This CDR3 reads CASTRGSGSPSGNTIYF.

The rearrangement joins TRBV5-1 to TRBJ2-2; TCRdb designates TRBD1, a call that cannot be tested without DNA. The CDR3 contains 14 residues. Per germline, CDR1 SGHRS and CDR2 YFSETQ. Here the CDR3 reads CASSNLGGTGELFF.

This chain uses TRBV29-1 with TRBJ2-2. Per germline, CDR1 SQVTM and CDR2 ANQGSEA. The CDR3 has 13 residues. The chain's CDR3 is CSVFTLYTGELFF.

The chain combines TRBV12-3 or TRBV12-4 with TRBJ2-1; the TRBD2 assignment by TCRdb is unverifiable without DNA. The CDR3 has 15 residues. The CDR3 spells CASKGAGLFLNEQFF.

The gene calls are TRBV5-1 and TRBJ2-5. CDR1 SGHRS and CDR2 YFSETQ come from the germline V gene. The CDR3 spans 12 residues. The CDR3 spells CASSWDTETQYF.

The chain uses TRBV20-1 and TRBJ2-2. In germline, CDR1 is DFQATT, CDR2 SNEGSKA (reference sequence). CDR3 length equals 13 residues. CDR3 protein: CSARRGDTGELFF.